One and the same sample provided the 21 T cell receptor beta chains below, sequenced in a study of cytomegalovirus exposure and HLA in healthy donors. This table comes from immunoSEQ multiplex PCR, and its TCRdb copy is limited to in-frame clones, with some not included. The sample shows about 130,000 clones, roughly 89% of them seen only once. The sequenced material came from PBMCs. The receptors shown here come from a woman under 30 in good health and CMV-seronegative.

The count of this clone is one. V usage is TRBV27 and J usage is TRBJ2-1; 9 nucleotides line up with TRBD2. From germline, CDR1 is MNHEY and CDR2 SMNVEV (reference sequence). Losses at the gene ends were 0 bases for V and 8 bases for J; bases not matched to a gene: 5. The CDR3 covers 15 residues. CDR3 residues: CASSLSSGSEDEQFF. CDR3 sequence (DNA): TGTGCCAGCAGTTTATCTAGCGGGAGTGAGGATGAGCAGTTCTTC.

CDR3 loop: CASSDRTAQEKLFF. Written as DNA, the CDR3 is TGCGCCAGCAGTGACAGGACAGCCCAAGAAAAACTGTTTTTT. The rearrangement joins TRBV10-1 to TRBJ1-4; D possibly corresponds to TRBD1 (6 bases). Trimming took off 3 bases at V and 8 bases at J, with 13 bases between the two ends. CDR1 is WNHNN and CDR2 is SYGVQD in the germline V gene (reference sequence). This CDR3 is 14 amino acids long.

The gene calls are TRBV6-1 and TRBJ2-3; TRBD2 matches at 7 bases. Trimming at V came to 4 bases and at J to 2 bases, leaving 9 bases not matched to a gene. The germline V gene encodes CDR1 MNHNS and CDR2 SASEGT. The CDR3 consists of 16 residues. CDR3 sequence: CASSVGLVFDTDTQYF. In nucleotides, the CDR3 is TGTGCCAGCAGTGTTGGACTAGTGTTTGACACAGATACGCAGTATTTT.

The rearrangement joins TRBV27 to TRBJ2-7, with TRBD1 matching 9 bases. Germline V gives CDR1 MNHEY, CDR2 SMNVEV (reference sequence). With V trimmed by 1 base and J by 1 base, 5 bases remained unmatched. The CDR3 is made up of 16 amino acids. The CDR3 DNA follows: TGTGCCAGCAGTTTATACACAGGGGGCAGGTCCTACGAGCAGTACTTC. This codes for CASSLYTGGRSYEQYF.

J is TRBJ2-6 and V is TRBV4-3; D is unclear. Germline V gene sequence: CDR1 LGHNA, CDR2 YSLEER. The ends were cut back, 0 bases at V and 0 bases at J, with 6 bases in the middle. The CDR3 loop spans 16 amino acids. CDR3 coding DNA: TGCGCCAGCAGCCAAGACGCACTCTCTGGGGCCAACGTCCTGACTTTC. This sequence encodes CASSQDALSGANVLTF.

This chain connects TRBV6-1 to TRBJ1-3, with D uncertain. The V and J ends lost 0 bases and 0 bases respectively, with 9 bases between them. CDR1 MNHNS and CDR2 SASEGT come from the germline V gene. This CDR3 is built from 16 residues. The CDR3 nucleotides are TGTGCCAGCAGTGAAGCACTACCGAGCTCTGGAAACACCATATATTTT. This encodes CASSEALPSSGNTIYF.

The gene calls are TRBV7-8 and TRBJ2-7, with 8 bases matching TRBD1. This CDR3 contains 14 residues. V lost 5 bases to trimming and J lost 0 bases; unmatched junction nucleotides: 3. Germline lookup yields CDR1 SGHVS and CDR2 FQNEAQ. CDR3 sequence (DNA): TGTGCCAGCAGCATCGGGACAGGCTCCTACGAGCAGTACTTC. It yields the protein CASSIGTGSYEQYF.

The V call is TRBV25-1, the J call TRBJ1-5, with D uncertain. CDR1 and CDR2 from the germline V gene are MGHDK and SYGVNS. This CDR3 has 13 amino acids. The V end was cut by 6 bases, the J end by 5 bases, with 11 bases between. CDR3 residues: CASRRSEDQPQHF. DNA of the CDR3: TGTGCCAGCAGAAGGAGTGAGGATCAGCCCCAGCATTTT.

The V gene is TRBV6-1, the J gene TRBJ2-2; 10 nucleotides align to TRBD1. The V segment lost 11 bases and the J segment 5 bases; nucleotides outside the gene matches: 8. The CDR3 is made up of 14 amino acids. In germline, CDR1 is MNHNS, CDR2 SASEGT. The CDR3 nucleotides read TGTGCCGTCTCCGGGACAGGGGATACCGGGGAGCTGTTTTTT. Translating it yields CAVSGTGDTGELFF.

The J gene is TRBJ1-1, the V gene TRBV7-6; possibly TRBD1 for D (5 bases). The CDR3 is 17 amino acids. V shed 2 bases and J shed 0 bases, with 16 bases lying between them. Looked up from germline, CDR1 is SGHVS and CDR2 is FNYEAQ. CDR3 amino acids: CASSLLPQQTVNTEAFF. The CDR3 nucleotides read TGTGCCAGCAGCTTATTACCCCAACAGACAGTGAACACTGAAGCTTTCTTT. The whole variable domain, remainder taken from reference TRBV7-6 and TRBJ1-1, is GAGVSQSPRYKVTKRGQDVALRCDPISGHVSLYWYRQALGQGPEFLTYFNYEAQQDKSGLPNDRFSAERPEGSISTLTIQRTEQRDSAMYRCASSLLPQQTVNTEAFFGQGTRLTVV.

The chain couples TRBV6-4 to TRBJ2-1; 7 bases agree with TRBD2. This CDR3 region has 15 residues. With 6 bases clipped from V and 8 bases from J, the junction kept 13 bases outside the gene matches. The V gene's germline CDR1 is MRHNA and CDR2 SNTAGT. In DNA, the CDR3 is TGTGCCAGCAGCAGGACTGGCGGGAGTGGCGATGAGCAGTTCTTC. Translated: CASSRTGGSGDEQFF.

V is TRBV28 and J is TRBJ2-7; 10 bases align to TRBD1. CDR1 is MDHEN and CDR2 is SYDVKM in the germline V gene. CDR3 length: 14 amino acids. The junction had 4 bases not matched to a gene; V was cut back by 5 bases and J by 3 bases. This chain's CDR3 is CASSRDRGFYEQYV. The CDR3, as DNA: TGTGCCAGCAGTCGGGACAGGGGATTCTACGAGCAGTACGTC.

The chain employs TRBV27 and TRBJ1-5; D is ambiguous. V lost 6 bases, J lost 3 bases, and 9 bases lay in between. CDR3 length: 13 residues. The germline V gene has CDR1 MNHEY and CDR2 SMNVEV (reference sequence). The CDR3 sequence is CASSEALNQPQHF. The CDR3 DNA reads TGTGCCAGCAGCGAGGCCCTCAATCAGCCCCAGCATTTT.

This chain links TRBV18 with TRBJ2-7; maybe TRBD2 (6 bases). V was trimmed by 5 bases and J by 0 bases, leaving 11 bases between them. From germline, CDR1 is KGHSH and CDR2 LQKENI. The CDR3 loop spans 14 amino acids. CDR3 DNA: TGTGCCAGCTCAGGGGACTCCTTCTCCTACGAGCAGTACTTC. It codes for CASSGDSFSYEQYF. Combining the CDR3 with reference TRBV18 and TRBJ2-7 gives the whole variable domain NAGVMQNPRHLVRRRGQEARLRCSPMKGHSHVYWYRQLPEEGLKFMVYLQKENIIDESGMPKERFSAEFPKEGPSILRIQQVVRGDSAAYFCASSGDSFSYEQYFGPGTRLTVT.

Here the CDR3 DNA reads TGTGCCAGCAGTGGAAGACTAGCGGGAGTTGAGCAGTTCTTC. Protein sequence: CASSGRLAGVEQFF. The rearrangement uses TRBV2 and TRBJ2-1, with 12 positions matching TRBD2. The CDR3 totals 14 residues. Germline-derived CDR1 and CDR2 are SNHLY and FYNNEI. Losses at the gene ends were 4 bases for V and 9 bases for J; bases not matched to a gene: 4.

This sequence joins TRBV5-4 and TRBJ1-3, with TRBD1 as a possible D gene (6 bases). The germline gives CDR1 SGHNT, CDR2 YYREEE (reference sequence). V gave up 4 bases and J gave up 3 bases, with 11 bases separating them. The CDR3 runs to 14 residues. This chain's CDR3 is CASSIGTRGNTIYF. The CDR3 coding sequence is TGTGCCAGCAGCATCGGGACACGTGGAAACACCATATATTTT.

The rearrangement uses TRBV7-8 and TRBJ2-1; 13 bases agree with TRBD2. The CDR3 contains 19 residues. V gave up 5 bases and J gave up 0 bases; unmatched junction bases: 10. Germline CDR1 SGHVS, CDR2 FQNEAQ. In DNA, the CDR3 is TGTGCCAGCAGCCGACCGACTAGCGGGGGGTTAAGCTCCTACAATGAGCAGTTCTTC. This encodes CASSRPTSGGLSSYNEQFF.

This chain links TRBV10-3 with TRBJ1-2; the D gene is possibly TRBD1 (6 bases). The CDR3 is made up of 12 amino acids. V lost 3 bases and J lost 6, with 8 bases in between. CDR1 and CDR2 (germline): ENHRY, SYGVKD. CDR3 loop: CAISDHRDGYTF. The CDR3 DNA follows: TGTGCCATCAGTGACCACAGGGATGGCTACACCTTC.

V and J are TRBV5-1 and TRBJ2-7; TRBD1 matches at 10 bases. The V and J ends lost 4 bases and 3 bases, in that order; junction bases with no gene match: 10. Looked up from germline, CDR1 is SGHRS and CDR2 is YFSETQ. This CDR3 contains 16 residues. The CDR3 bases are TGCGCCAGCAGCGGGGCGGGGACAGGGGTACTCTACGAGCAGTACTTC. Residues: CASSGAGTGVLYEQYF. Using reference TRBV5-1 and TRBJ2-7 for the parts outside the CDR3, the full variable domain is KAGVTQTPRYLIKTRGQQVTLSCSPISGHRSVSWYQQTPGQGLQFLFEYFSETQRNKGNFPGRFSGRQFSNSRSEMNVSTLELGDSALYLCASSGAGTGVLYEQYFGPGTRLTVT.

The genes are TRBV5-1 and TRBJ1-4; TRBD1 aligns across 7 bases. The CDR3 runs to 12 residues. Germline V gene data show CDR1 as SGHRS and CDR2 as YFSETQ. J gave up 8 bases and V 4 bases, and 2 bases lay outside the gene matches. CDR3 loop: CASSEQGEKLFF. In DNA, the CDR3 is TGCGCCAGCAGCGAACAGGGGGAAAAACTGTTTTTT.

This CDR3 reads CASSSREFQGGYTF. The CDR3 region has the DNA TGTGCCAGCAGCTCGCGGGAGTTTCAAGGTGGCTACACCTTC. The V and J genes are TRBV7-9 and TRBJ1-2; D uncertain. CDR1 and CDR2 from the germline V gene are SEHNR and FQNEAQ (reference sequence). The CDR3 has 14 residues. V was clipped by 4 bases and J by 7 bases, with 16 bases between them.